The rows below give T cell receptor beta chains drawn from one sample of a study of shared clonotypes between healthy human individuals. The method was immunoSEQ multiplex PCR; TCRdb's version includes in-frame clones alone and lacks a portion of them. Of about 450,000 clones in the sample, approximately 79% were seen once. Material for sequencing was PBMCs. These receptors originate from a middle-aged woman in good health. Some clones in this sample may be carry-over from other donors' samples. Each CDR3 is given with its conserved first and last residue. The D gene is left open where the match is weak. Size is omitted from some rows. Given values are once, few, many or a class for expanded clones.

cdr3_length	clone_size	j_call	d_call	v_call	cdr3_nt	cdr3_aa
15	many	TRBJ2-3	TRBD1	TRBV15	TGTGCCACCAGCAGCCGACAGGGATCCACAGATACGCAGTATTTT	CATSSRQGSTDTQYF
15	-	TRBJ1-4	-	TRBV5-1	TGCGCCAGCAGCGCCGTCGGAGCAACTAATGAAAAACTGTTTTTT	CASSAVGATNEKLFF
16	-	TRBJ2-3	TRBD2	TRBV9	TGTGCCAGCAGCGTAGACGAGACTAGCCTGACAGATACGCAGTATTTT	CASSVDETSLTDTQYF
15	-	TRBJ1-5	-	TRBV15	TGTGCCACCAGCAGAGAGTGGGATGGCAATCAGCCCCAGCATTTT	CATSREWDGNQPQHF
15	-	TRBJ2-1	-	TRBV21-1	TGTGCCAGCAGCATCCTAGCGGGAGGCTACAATGAGCAGTTCTTC	CASSILAGGYNEQFF
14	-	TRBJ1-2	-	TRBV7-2	TGTGCCAGCAGCCTCCAGGGAGCAACTGGTGGCTACACCTTC	CASSLQGATGGYTF
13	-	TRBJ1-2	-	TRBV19	TGTGCCAGCAAAAAGCAGGGGAACTATGGCTACACCTTC	CASKKQGNYGYTF
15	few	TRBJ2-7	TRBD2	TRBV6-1	TGTGCCAGCAGTCCCCTAGCGGGAGCCACCTACGAGCAGTACTTC	CASSPLAGATYEQYF
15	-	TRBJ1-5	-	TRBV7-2	TGTGCCAGCAGCTTATCTCGCCCTAGCAATCAGCCCCAGCATTTT	CASSLSRPSNQPQHF
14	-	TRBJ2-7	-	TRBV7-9	TGTGCCAGCAGCTTACAGGCAGACTCGGGGGAGCAGTACTTC	CASSLQADSGEQYF
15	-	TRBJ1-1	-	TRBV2	TGTGCCAGCAGTCAGAGACAGATTGTGAACACTGAAGCTTTCTTT	CASSQRQIVNTEAFF
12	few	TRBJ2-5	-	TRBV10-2	TGCGCCAGCAGTGAGCCAAGTCAGACCCAGTACTTC	CASSEPSQTQYF
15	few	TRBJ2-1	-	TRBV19	TGTGCCAGTAGTATGAACCCCCGAGGCCACAATGAGCAGTTCTTC	CASSMNPRGHNEQFF
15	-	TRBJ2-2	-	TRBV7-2	TGTGCCAGCAGCGCGGTCAGGGGACACACCGGGGAGCTGTTTTTT	CASSAVRGHTGELFF
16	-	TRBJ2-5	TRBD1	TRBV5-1	TGCGCCAGCAGCTTGGCCGCACAGGGGCCCCAAGAGACCCAGTACTTC	CASSLAAQGPQETQYF
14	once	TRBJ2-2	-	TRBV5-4	TGTGCCAGCAGCTCTACCATGAACACCGGGGAGCTGTTTTTT	CASSSTMNTGELFF
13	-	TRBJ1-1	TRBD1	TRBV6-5	TGTGCCAGCAGTTCGACAGGGTCCACTGAAGCTTTCTTT	CASSSTGSTEAFF
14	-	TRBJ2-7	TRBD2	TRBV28	TGTGCCAGCGGGAGCGGGAGGGAGGTCTACGAGCAGTACTTC	CASGSGREVYEQYF
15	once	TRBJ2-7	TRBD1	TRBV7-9	TGTGCCAGCAGCTTGGGGACAGGCGCTACCTACGAGCAGTACTTC	CASSLGTGATYEQYF
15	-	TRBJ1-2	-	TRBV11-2	TGTGCCAGCAGCTTAGATCGGAGCAGCCCCTATGGCTACACCTTC	CASSLDRSSPYGYTF
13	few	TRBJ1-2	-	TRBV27	TGTGCCAGCAGTTGGGGACAAGATGATGGCTACACCTTC	CASSWGQDDGYTF
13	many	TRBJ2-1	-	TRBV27	TGTGCCAGCAGTTTGTGGTCATCGGATGAGCAGTTCTTC	CASSLWSSDEQFF
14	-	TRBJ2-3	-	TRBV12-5	TGTGCTAGTGGCGATTGTTTTGGGTCAGATACGCAGTATTTT	CASGDCFGSDTQYF
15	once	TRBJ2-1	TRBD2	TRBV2	TGTGCCAGCAGACCCGGGACTAGCACTTACAATGAGCAGTTCTTC	CASRPGTSTYNEQFF
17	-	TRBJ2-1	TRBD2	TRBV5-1	TGCGCCAGCAGCTTGGGGCCCCGGGGTAGCGGGAAAGGGGAGCAGTTCTTC	CASSLGPRGSGKGEQFF
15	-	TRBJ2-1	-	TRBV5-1	TGCGCCAGCAGCTTGGATGCGGGCACCTACAATGAGCAGTTCTTC	CASSLDAGTYNEQFF
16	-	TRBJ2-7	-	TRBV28	TGTGCCAGCAGCGGAGGGGGGGCCGGGACACACTACGAGCAGTACTTC	CASSGGGAGTHYEQYF
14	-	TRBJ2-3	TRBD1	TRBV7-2	TGTGCCAGCAGTCCGGGACAGGGGTCAGGTACGCAGTATTTT	CASSPGQGSGTQYF
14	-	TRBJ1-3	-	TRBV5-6	TGTGCCAGCAGCGGAAGAGGATCTGGAAACACCATATATTTT	CASSGRGSGNTIYF
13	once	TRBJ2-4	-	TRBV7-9	TGTGCCAGCAGCCCCCTGACAGCCTCACTTCAGTACTTC	CASSPLTASLQYF
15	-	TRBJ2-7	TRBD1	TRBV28	TGTGCCAGCAGCCCTTTTCAGACAGGGTTCTACGAGCAGTACTTC	CASSPFQTGFYEQYF
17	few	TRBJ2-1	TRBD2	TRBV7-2	TGTGCCAGCAGCCCTCAAGCGGGAGGGCCCCCCTACAATGAGCAGTTCTTC	CASSPQAGGPPYNEQFF
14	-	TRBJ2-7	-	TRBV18	TGTGCCAGCTCACCCCCCGTAGGTGGCTACGAGCAGTACTTC	CASSPPVGGYEQYF
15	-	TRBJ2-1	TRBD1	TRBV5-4	TGTGCCAGCAGCCTGGGACAGGGGGCGTTCAATGAGCAGTTCTTC	CASSLGQGAFNEQFF
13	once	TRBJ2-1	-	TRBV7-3	TGTGCCAGCAGCTTAACGTTGTACAATGAGCAGTTCTTC	CASSLTLYNEQFF
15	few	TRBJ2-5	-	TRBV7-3	TGTGCCAGCAGCCTCCGAGGCGGGGAACAAGAGACCCAGTACTTC	CASSLRGGEQETQYF
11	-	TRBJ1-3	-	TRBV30	TGTGCCTGGAGTTCTGGAAACACCATATATTTT	CAWSSGNTIYF
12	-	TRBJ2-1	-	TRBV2	TGTGCCAGCAGTGAAGGCCACAATGAGCAGTTCTTC	CASSEGHNEQFF
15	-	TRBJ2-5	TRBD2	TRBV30	TGTGCCTGGAGTGTCGGCGCGGGAGGAGCGGAGACCCAGTACTTC	CAWSVGAGGAETQYF
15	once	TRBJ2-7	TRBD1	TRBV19	TGTGCCAGTAGTATTCGTTTGGACAGGACCTACGAGCAGTACTTC	CASSIRLDRTYEQYF
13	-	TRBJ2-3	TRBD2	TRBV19	TGTGCCAGTAGTATCCGGGGAGGGGATACGCAGTATTTT	CASSIRGGDTQYF
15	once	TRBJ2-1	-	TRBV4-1	TGCGCCAGCAGCCAAACGAGGGACTCGATCAATGAGCAGTTCTTC	CASSQTRDSINEQFF
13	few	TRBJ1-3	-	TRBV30	TGTGCCTGGAGTTATTGGCTTGGAAACACCATATATTTT	CAWSYWLGNTIYF
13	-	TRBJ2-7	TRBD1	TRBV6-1	TGTGCCAGCAGTGAGGTCAGGGGGTACGAGCAGTACTTC	CASSEVRGYEQYF
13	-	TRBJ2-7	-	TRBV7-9	TGTGCCAGCCTCCCTCCGGGAGACTACGAGCAGTACTTC	CASLPPGDYEQYF
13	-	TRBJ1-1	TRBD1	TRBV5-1	TGCGCCAGCAGCTTGCAGGGGGACACTGAAGCTTTCTTT	CASSLQGDTEAFF
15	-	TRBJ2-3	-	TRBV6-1	TGTGCCAGCAGTGAACGTCCAGGGCGGGCAGATACGCAGTATTTT	CASSERPGRADTQYF
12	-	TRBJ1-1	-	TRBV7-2	TGTGCCAGCAGCCCCCCCCACGGTGAAGCTTTCTTT	CASSPPHGEAFF
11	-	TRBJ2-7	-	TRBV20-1	TGCAGTGCTTCGGACTCCTACGAGCAGTACTTC	CSASDSYEQYF
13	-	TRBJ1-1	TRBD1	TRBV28	TGTGCCAGCGTGATGGACAGGGATACTGAAGCTTTCTTT	CASVMDRDTEAFF
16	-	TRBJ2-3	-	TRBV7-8	TGTGCCAGCAGCCGTACCCGGGTGGTAGTCACAGATACGCAGTATTTT	CASSRTRVVVTDTQYF
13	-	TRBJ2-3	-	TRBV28	TGTGCCAGCAGTTCCGGGAGCACAGATACGCAGTATTTT	CASSSGSTDTQYF
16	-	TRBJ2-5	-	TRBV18	TGTGCCAGCTCACCTTCCGCAGGGGCGCAAGGGGAGACCCAGTACTTC	CASSPSAGAQGETQYF